This entry describes one T cell receptor beta chain. These data are taken from a study of blood T cell repertoires in COVID-19. Trimming shortened V by 2 bases and J by 1 base, and 6 bases separated the two germline ends. CDR1 is SEHNR, CDR2 FQNEAQ, per germline (reference sequence). CDR3 length: 14 residues. Original analysis: Scientists estimated how many nucleated cells there were by amplifying reference gene primers. Here immunoSEQ multiplex PCR was the method, and the copy in TCRdb shows in-frame clones only, minus some. The V and J calls and clone size were taken over from that table, and D and trimming were inferred from the DNA. The data hold about 140,000 clones, with roughly 90% observed a single time.

Specimen: peripheral blood. This TCR was sampled from a man between 65 and 85 years old with acute or convalescent COVID-19. The rearrangement joins TRBV7-9 to TRBJ1-3; no firm D call. DNA of the CDR3: TGTGCCAGCAGCTTACCAGGTTCTGGAAACACCATATATTTT. Protein sequence: CASSLPGSGNTIYF.